Listed below are T cell receptor beta chains from one sample, sequenced in a study of blood T cell repertoires in COVID-19. Data came from immunoSEQ multiplex PCR; TCRdb stores just in-frame clones and leaves some out. The sample yields about 300,000 clones, more than 75% seen once. The material sequenced was peripheral blood. The receptors were sampled from a man aged 70-80 years with acute or convalescent COVID-19. CDR3s include the opening cysteine and the closing phenylalanine or tryptophan. A D gene is named only where the DNA matches it firmly. Rows give clone size only sometimes, using once, few, many, or a class for an expanded clone.

TRBJ1-2 | TRBV28 | TRBD1 | NA | TGTGCCAGCAGTTATGAACCGGGACAGTGCTCCTTC | CASSYEPGQCSF
TRBJ2-5 | TRBV7-2 | TRBD1 | NA | TGTGCCAGCAGCGCAGGACAGGGGTCGAAGACCCAGTACTTC | CASSAGQGSKTQYF
TRBJ1-5 | TRBV6-2/TRBV6-3 | NA | NA | TGTGCCAGCAGTTATTTAATGTTGGGACAACGCAATCAGCCCCAGCATTTT | CASSYLMLGQRNQPQHF
TRBJ1-3 | TRBV7-8 | TRBD1 | NA | TGTGCCAGCAGCTTATTGGTTAGGGGGCTCTCTGGAAACACCATATATTTT | CASSLLVRGLSGNTIYF
TRBJ1-5 | TRBV19 | NA | once | TGTGCCAGTAGTCGCTCCGACAGGACCAATCAGCCCCAGCATTTT | CASSRSDRTNQPQHF
TRBJ2-1 | TRBV3-1/TRBV3-2 | NA | NA | TGTGCCAGCAGCCAACCCGACTCCCTACAGGGTTACAATGAGCAGTTCTTC | CASSQPDSLQGYNEQFF
TRBJ2-1 | TRBV7-2 | NA | once | TGTGCCAGTGGCGTCGAGGGGCGGGGTGAGCAGTTCTTC | CASGVEGRGEQFF
TRBJ2-3 | TRBV7-2 | NA | NA | TGTGCCAGCAGCTCGACTACCTACACAGATACGCAGTATTTT | CASSSTTYTDTQYF
TRBJ1-5 | TRBV6-2/TRBV6-3 | NA | NA | TGTGCCAGCAGTTATCGGGGAGTAAGCAATCAGCCCCAGCATTTT | CASSYRGVSNQPQHF
TRBJ1-4 | TRBV27 | NA | NA | TGTGCCAGCAGTCCCGGACAGACCCGGGCTAATGAAAAACTGTTTTTT | CASSPGQTRANEKLFF
TRBJ1-3 | TRBV5-1 | NA | NA | TGCGCCAGCAGCCCCGAGTCTGGAAACACCATATATTTT | CASSPESGNTIYF
TRBJ2-2 | TRBV7-9 | NA | NA | TGTGCCAGCAGCCCGGGTGGGTTGAACACCGGGGAGCTGTTTTTT | CASSPGGLNTGELFF
TRBJ1-1 | TRBV5-1 | NA | NA | TGCGCCAGCAGCTTACAACAGAACACTGAAGCTTTCTTT | CASSLQQNTEAFF
TRBJ1-2 | TRBV16 | NA | NA | TGTGCCAGCAGCCGGGAACATGGGGGCTTAGGCTACACCTTC | CASSREHGGLGYTF
TRBJ1-6 | TRBV6-5 | TRBD1 | few | TGTGCCAGCAGTCGACAGGGGATCGAGAATTCACCCCTCCACTTT | CASSRQGIENSPLHF
TRBJ2-1 | TRBV5-4 | TRBD2 | NA | TGTGCCAGCAGCGTAGGACTAGCGGACTACAATGAGCAGTTCTTC | CASSVGLADYNEQFF
TRBJ1-6 | TRBV6-5 | NA | NA | TGTGCCAGCAGTTATCAACACAGCTCCTATAATTCACCCCTCCACTTT | CASSYQHSSYNSPLHF
TRBJ1-2 | TRBV29-1 | TRBD1 | once | TGCAGCGTTGAAGCCGGGGACAGGGCTTCTTCTGGCTACACCTTC | CSVEAGDRASSGYTF
TRBJ2-2 | TRBV3-1/TRBV3-2 | TRBD1 | NA | TGTGCCAGCAGCCGCAGTGCAGGGGGCGGGGAGCTGTTTTTT | CASSRSAGGGELFF
TRBJ1-2 | TRBV28 | TRBD1 | NA | TGTGCCAGCAAGGGACAGAACTATGGCTACACCTTC | CASKGQNYGYTF
TRBJ1-2 | TRBV14 | TRBD1 | NA | TGTGCCAGCAGCCCGAGGCCGGGACAGGGGGACTGGAACTATGGCTACACCTTC | CASSPRPGQGDWNYGYTF
TRBJ2-7 | TRBV6-5 | NA | NA | TGTGCCAGCTTGGAGGGCGTCGGTAACGACGAGCAGTACTTC | CASLEGVGNDEQYF
TRBJ1-5 | TRBV28 | NA | once | TGTGCCAGCAGTTTATATACCTGGACAGCTCATAGCAATCAGCCCCAGCATTTT | CASSLYTWTAHSNQPQHF
TRBJ2-5 | TRBV7-9 | TRBD2 | NA | TGTGCCAGCAGCCCTACCACTAGCGGGGGGTCAGAGACCCAGTACTTC | CASSPTTSGGSETQYF
TRBJ1-5 | TRBV24-1 | TRBD1 | NA | TGTGCCACCAGTGCCGGGGGACAGGGAAATTTTCAGCCCCAGCATTTT | CATSAGGQGNFQPQHF
TRBJ1-3 | TRBV9 | NA | NA | TGTGCCAGCAGCCCATATCCCGGTACGGGAAACACCATATATTTT | CASSPYPGTGNTIYF
TRBJ2-1 | TRBV6-2/TRBV6-3 | NA | once | TGTGCCAGCAGTTACGAGGGGGGGAGCTCCTACAATGAGCAGTTCTTC | CASSYEGGSSYNEQFF
TRBJ2-6 | TRBV28 | TRBD1 | NA | TGTGCCAGCAGTTTTTGGTATCGGGGACAGGACAGCTCTGGGGCCAACGTCCTGACTTTC | CASSFWYRGQDSSGANVLTF
TRBJ2-3 | TRBV9 | TRBD2 | NA | TGTGCCAGCAGCGTAGGACTAGCGGGGGAAGATACGCAGTATTTT | CASSVGLAGEDTQYF
TRBJ2-7 | TRBV6-2/TRBV6-3 | NA | NA | TGTGCCAGCAGTTCCCTATTGTACGAGCAGTACTTC | CASSSLLYEQYF
TRBJ1-2 | TRBV6-5 | NA | NA | TGTGCCAGCAGCCCCCAACCAGGGAACTATGGCTACACCTTC | CASSPQPGNYGYTF
TRBJ1-1 | TRBV4-3 | TRBD1 | NA | TGCGCCAGCAGCCAAGACAGGGGGCATGGGGCTTTCTTT | CASSQDRGHGAFF
TRBJ1-5 | TRBV6-5 | NA | NA | TGTGCCAGCAGTTACTCCCGGGAGGGCGGTCAGCCCCAGCATTTT | CASSYSREGGQPQHF
TRBJ2-5 | TRBV4-3 | TRBD2 | NA | TGCGCCAGCAGCCAAGATAGACTAGCGGGGAGAGAGACCCAGTACTTC | CASSQDRLAGRETQYF
TRBJ2-7 | TRBV5-1 | NA | NA | TGCGCCAGCAGCTTGCTGACGGGAGTTACCTACGAGCAGTACTTC | CASSLLTGVTYEQYF
TRBJ2-7 | TRBV14 | NA | NA | TGTGCCAGCAGCCAAGATAGGAGAGGGCAGTTCCCATACGAGCAGTACTTC | CASSQDRRGQFPYEQYF
TRBJ1-5 | TRBV11-2 | NA | NA | TGTGCCAGCAGCCAAGGGGGGGTATTTCAGCCCCAGCATTTT | CASSQGGVFQPQHF
TRBJ1-2 | TRBV21-1 | NA | few | TGTGCCAGCAGCAAAGTGGAGACAGACTATGGCTACACCTTC | CASSKVETDYGYTF
TRBJ2-7 | TRBV7-2 | TRBD1 | few | TGTGCCAGCAGCTTCAAAACCGGGACAGCTGTAATACCCTACGAGCAGTACTTC | CASSFKTGTAVIPYEQYF
TRBJ1-4 | TRBV28 | NA | NA | TGTGCCAGCAGTGCCCACAGGGTTGCAACTAATGAAAAACTGTTTTTT | CASSAHRVATNEKLFF
TRBJ1-2 | TRBV12-3/TRBV12-4 | TRBD1 | NA | TGTGCCAGCAGCATTGACAGGGGGCAAGGCTACACCTTC | CASSIDRGQGYTF
TRBJ2-1 | TRBV7-2 | TRBD2 | NA | TGTGCCAGCGGTCGCGCGGGAGACGGCAATGAGCAGTTCTTC | CASGRAGDGNEQFF